The clone carrying this T cell receptor beta chain was counted between two and nine times. The antigen is not known. V was clipped by 4 bases and J by 7 bases, with 11 bases between them. CDR1 is SSHAT and CDR2 is FNYEAQ in the germline V gene (reference sequence). The CDR3 length is 13 residues. Expressed TCRB transcripts were sequenced because the entire RNA isolate underwent reverse transcription. Repertoires were generated with immunoSEQ multiplex PCR, while TCRdb's copy carries only in-frame clones and drops some. The profile shows some 290,000 clones, 13% to 15% of them singletons. This entry is derived from a study of beta chain features in type 1 diabetes. Study context: In age, gender and cell yields, patients were similar to healthy donors.

General study results and limits: Type 1 diabetes patients had fewer VDJ junction insertions and more deletions. When Type 1 diabetes patients were examined, their TCRB CDR3s proved moderately but significantly shorter in all four CD4+ subsets. Across patients, naive, central memory and Treg TCRB repertoires exhibited apparently greater similarity than was observed across healthy donors.

This TCR came from a man aged 25 to 45 with type 1 diabetes. The rearrangement joins TRBV7-7 to TRBJ2-1; tentative D call: TRBD1 (6 bases). The sequenced sample consisted of naive CD4+ T cells from blood. CDR3 sequence: CASSSRTENEQFF. The CDR3 DNA follows: TGTGCCAGCAGCTCCCGGACAGAAAATGAGCAGTTCTTC.